This T cell receptor beta chain emerged from a study of cytomegalovirus exposure and HLA in healthy donors. This clone was counted only a few times. Its antigen is unidentified. V gave up 1 base and J gave up 7 bases, with 14 bases separating them. The CDR3 has 14 amino acids. Germline assignment: CDR1 SEHNR and CDR2 FQNEAQ (reference sequence). Use of 60 Vbeta and 13 Jbeta primers characterized the PCR. Here immunoSEQ multiplex PCR was the method, and the copy in TCRdb shows in-frame clones only, minus some. Of 110,000 to 150,000 clones listed, approximately 9% are singletons. General study points: There were some public TCRs occurring in many donors, but most TCR sequences were rare.

Sequenced material: PBMCs. J is TRBJ2-7 and V is TRBV7-9; D is ambiguous. This sequence originates from a male donor in good health and CMV-seronegative. CDR3 in DNA: TGTGCCAGCAGCTTAGAGTACATGGTTAAAGAGCAGTACTTC. This encodes CASSLEYMVKEQYF.